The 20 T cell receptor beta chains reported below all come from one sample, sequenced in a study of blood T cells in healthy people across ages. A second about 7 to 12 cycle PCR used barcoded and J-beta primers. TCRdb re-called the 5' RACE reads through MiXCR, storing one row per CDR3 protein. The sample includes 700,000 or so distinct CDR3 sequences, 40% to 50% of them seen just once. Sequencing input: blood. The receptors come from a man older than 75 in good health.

The chain's CDR3 is CASTRQGMGNQPQHF. For the CDR3, the DNA is TGTGCCAGCACCAGACAGGGGATGGGCAATCAGCCCCAGCATTTT. The chain has TRBV6-6 and TRBJ1-5, with 8 bases aligning to TRBD1. CDR1 and CDR2 (germline): MNHNY, SVGAGI (reference sequence). CDR3 length: 15 amino acids. J was trimmed by 2 bases and V by 7 bases; bases with no gene match: 7.

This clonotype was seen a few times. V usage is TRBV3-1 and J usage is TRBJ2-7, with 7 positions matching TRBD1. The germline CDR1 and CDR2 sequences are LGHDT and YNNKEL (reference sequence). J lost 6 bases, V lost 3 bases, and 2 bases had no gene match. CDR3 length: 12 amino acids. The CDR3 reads CASSQDRREQYF. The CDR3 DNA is TGTGCCAGCAGCCAGGACAGGCGCGAGCAGTACTTC.

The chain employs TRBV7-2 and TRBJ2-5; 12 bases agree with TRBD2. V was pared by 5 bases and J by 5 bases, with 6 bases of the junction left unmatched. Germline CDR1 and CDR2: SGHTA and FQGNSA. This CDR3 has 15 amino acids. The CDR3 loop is CASSRTSGGYETQYF. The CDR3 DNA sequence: TGTGCCAGCAGCCGCACTAGCGGGGGGTATGAGACCCAGTACTTC.

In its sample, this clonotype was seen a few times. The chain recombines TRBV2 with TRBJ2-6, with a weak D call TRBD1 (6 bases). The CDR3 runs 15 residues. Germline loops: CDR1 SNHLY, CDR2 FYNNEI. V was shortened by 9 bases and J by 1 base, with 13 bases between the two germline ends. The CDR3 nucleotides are TGTGCCAGATCCCAGGGGCTGTCTGGGGCCAACGTCCTGACTTTC. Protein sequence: CARSQGLSGANVLTF.

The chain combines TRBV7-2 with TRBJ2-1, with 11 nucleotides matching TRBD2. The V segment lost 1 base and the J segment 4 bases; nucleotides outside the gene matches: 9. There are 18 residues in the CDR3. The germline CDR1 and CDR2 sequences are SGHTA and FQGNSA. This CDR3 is CASSLGRIAGGIYNEQFF. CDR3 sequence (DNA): TGTGCCAGCAGCTTAGGGAGGATAGCGGGGGGGATATACAATGAGCAGTTCTTC.

CDR3 residues: CSFTGTGKETNYGYTF. For the CDR3, the DNA is TGCAGCTTTACCGGGACAGGGAAAGAGACTAACTATGGCTACACCTTC. This rearrangement joins TRBV29-1 to TRBJ1-2; 9 bases are a match to TRBD1. Germline V lookup: CDR1 SQVTM, CDR2 ANQGSEA. Unmatched junction bases numbered 13, after V lost 8 bases and J lost 0 bases. The CDR3 covers 16 residues.

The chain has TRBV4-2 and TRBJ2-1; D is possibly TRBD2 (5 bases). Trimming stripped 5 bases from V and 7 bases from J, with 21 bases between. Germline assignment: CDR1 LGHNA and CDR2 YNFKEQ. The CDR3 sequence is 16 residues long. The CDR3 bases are TGTGCCAGCAGCGCAAGGGTACGAGGGTACACGAATGAGCAGTTCTTC. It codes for CASSARVRGYTNEQFF.

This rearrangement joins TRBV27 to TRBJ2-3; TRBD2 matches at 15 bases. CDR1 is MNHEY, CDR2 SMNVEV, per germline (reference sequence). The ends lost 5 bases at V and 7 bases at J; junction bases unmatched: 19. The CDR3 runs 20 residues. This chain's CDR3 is CASSLDRGTSGRSYINTQYF. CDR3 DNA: TGTGCCAGCAGTCTCGACAGGGGGACTAGCGGGAGGAGCTATATTAATACGCAGTATTTT.

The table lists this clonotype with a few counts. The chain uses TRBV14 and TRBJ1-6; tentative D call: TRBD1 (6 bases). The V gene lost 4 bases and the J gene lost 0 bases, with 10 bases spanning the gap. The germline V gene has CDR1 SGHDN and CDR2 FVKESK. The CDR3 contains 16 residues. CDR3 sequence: CASSRRGSSYNSPLHF. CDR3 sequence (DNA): TGTGCCAGCAGCCGAAGGGGGAGCTCCTATAATTCACCCCTCCACTTT.

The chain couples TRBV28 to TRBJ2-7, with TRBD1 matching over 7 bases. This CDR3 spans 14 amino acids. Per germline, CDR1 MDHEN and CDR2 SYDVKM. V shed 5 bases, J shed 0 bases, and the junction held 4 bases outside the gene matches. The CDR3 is CASSRGDSSYEQYF. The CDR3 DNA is TGTGCCAGCAGTAGAGGGGACAGCTCCTACGAGCAGTACTTC.

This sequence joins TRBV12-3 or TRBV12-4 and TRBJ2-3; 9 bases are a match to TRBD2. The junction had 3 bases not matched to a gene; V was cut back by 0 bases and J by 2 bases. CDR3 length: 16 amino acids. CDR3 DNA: TGTGCCAGCAGTTTAGCACTAGCGGGTCTCACAGATACGCAGTATTTT. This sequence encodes CASSLALAGLTDTQYF.

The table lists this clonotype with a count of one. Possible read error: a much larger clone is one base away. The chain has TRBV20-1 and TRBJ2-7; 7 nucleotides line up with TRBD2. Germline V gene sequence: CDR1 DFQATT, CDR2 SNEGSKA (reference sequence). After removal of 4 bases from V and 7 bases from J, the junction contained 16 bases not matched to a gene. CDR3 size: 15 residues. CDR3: CSATLHKAGYNEQYF. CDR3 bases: TGCAGTGCTACACTTCACAAAGCGGGATACAATGAGCAGTACTTC.

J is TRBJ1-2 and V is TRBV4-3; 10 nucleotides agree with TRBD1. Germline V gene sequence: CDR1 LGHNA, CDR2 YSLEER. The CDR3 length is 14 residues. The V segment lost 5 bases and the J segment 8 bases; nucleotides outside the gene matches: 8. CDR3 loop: CASSFGTGERGYTF. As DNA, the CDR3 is TGCGCCAGCAGCTTCGGGACAGGGGAAAGGGGCTACACCTTC.

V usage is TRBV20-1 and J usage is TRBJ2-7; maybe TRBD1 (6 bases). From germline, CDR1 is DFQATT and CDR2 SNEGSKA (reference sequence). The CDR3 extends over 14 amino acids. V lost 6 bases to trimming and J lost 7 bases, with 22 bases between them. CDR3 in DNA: TGCAGTGCCCGGGACAAGGGGACGTACAATGAGCAGTACTTC. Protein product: CSARDKGTYNEQYF.

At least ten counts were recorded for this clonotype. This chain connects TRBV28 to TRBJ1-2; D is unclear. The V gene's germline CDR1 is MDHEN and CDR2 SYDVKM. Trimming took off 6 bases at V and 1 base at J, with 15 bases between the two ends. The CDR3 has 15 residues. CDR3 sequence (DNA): TGTGCCAGCAGCCCCCGGGCCAATCTTAACTATGGCTACACCTTC. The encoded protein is CASSPRANLNYGYTF.

The CDR3, as DNA: TGTGCCAGCAGCGTGGGGACTAGCGTGAGTGAGCAGTTCTTC. Amino acid sequence: CASSVGTSVSEQFF. The V and J genes are TRBV7-2 and TRBJ2-1; 10 bases map to TRBD2. CDR3 length: 14 amino acids. V trimming: 5 bases; J trimming: 9 bases; junction bases outside the gene matches: 7. CDR1 is SGHTA and CDR2 is FQGNSA in the germline V gene.

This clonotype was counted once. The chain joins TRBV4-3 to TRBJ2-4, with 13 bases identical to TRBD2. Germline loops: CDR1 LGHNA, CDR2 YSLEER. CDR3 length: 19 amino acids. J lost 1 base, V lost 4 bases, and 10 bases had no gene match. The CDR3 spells CASSLTSGRGWGAKNIQYF. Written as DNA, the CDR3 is TGCGCCAGCAGCCTCACTAGCGGGAGGGGATGGGGGGCCAAAAACATTCAGTACTTC.

The CDR3: CASSRTQAYEQYF. The CDR3 DNA reads as TGTGCCAGCAGCCGAACACAAGCCTACGAGCAGTACTTC. The chain couples TRBV7-2 to TRBJ2-7; D not resolved. V dropped 5 bases and J dropped 2 bases, with 10 bases sitting between them. The CDR3 loop spans 13 amino acids. Germline CDR1 SGHTA, CDR2 FQGNSA.

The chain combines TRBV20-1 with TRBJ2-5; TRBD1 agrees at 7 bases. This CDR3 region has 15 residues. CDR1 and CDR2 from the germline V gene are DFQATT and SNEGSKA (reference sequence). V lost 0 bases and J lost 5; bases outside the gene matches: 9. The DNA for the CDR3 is TGCAGTGCTAGAGATCAAGACAGGGTTGGTGAGACCCAGTACTTC. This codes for CSARDQDRVGETQYF.

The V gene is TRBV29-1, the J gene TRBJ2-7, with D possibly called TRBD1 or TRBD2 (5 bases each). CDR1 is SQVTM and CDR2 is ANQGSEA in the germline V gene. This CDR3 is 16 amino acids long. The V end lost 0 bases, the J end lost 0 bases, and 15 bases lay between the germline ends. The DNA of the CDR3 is TGCAGCGTTGAAGATCGAGGGGCAGGAATCTCCTACGAGCAGTACTTC. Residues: CSVEDRGAGISYEQYF.